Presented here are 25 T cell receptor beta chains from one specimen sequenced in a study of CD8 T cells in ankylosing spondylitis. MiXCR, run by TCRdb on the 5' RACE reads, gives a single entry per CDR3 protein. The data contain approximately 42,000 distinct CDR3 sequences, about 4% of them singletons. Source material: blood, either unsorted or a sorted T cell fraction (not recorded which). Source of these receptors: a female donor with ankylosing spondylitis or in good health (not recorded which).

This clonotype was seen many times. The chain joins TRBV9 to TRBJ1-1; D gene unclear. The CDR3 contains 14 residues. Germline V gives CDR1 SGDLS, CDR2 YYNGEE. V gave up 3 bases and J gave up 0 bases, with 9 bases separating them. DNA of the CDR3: TGTGCCAGCAGCGCACAGTCTATGAACACTGAAGCTTTCTTT. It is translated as CASSAQSMNTEAFF.

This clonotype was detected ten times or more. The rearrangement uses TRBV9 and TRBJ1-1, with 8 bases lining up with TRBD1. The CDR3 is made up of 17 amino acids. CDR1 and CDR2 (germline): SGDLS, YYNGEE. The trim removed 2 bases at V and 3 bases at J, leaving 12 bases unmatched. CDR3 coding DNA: TGTGCCAGCAGCGTTGGCGGACAGGGAAGTAGGGACACTGAAGCTTTCTTT. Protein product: CASSVGGQGSRDTEAFF. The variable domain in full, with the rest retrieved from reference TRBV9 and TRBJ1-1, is DSGVTQTPKHLITATGQRVTLRCSPRSGDLSVYWYQQSLDQGLQFLIQYYNGEERAKGNILERFSAQQFPDLHSELNLSSLELGDSALYFCASSVGGQGSRDTEAFFGQGTRLTVV.

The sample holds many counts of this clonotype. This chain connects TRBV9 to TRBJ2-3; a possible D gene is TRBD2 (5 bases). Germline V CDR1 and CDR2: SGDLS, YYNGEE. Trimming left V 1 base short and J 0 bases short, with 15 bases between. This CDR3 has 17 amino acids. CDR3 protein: CASSVSPGGGSTDTQYF. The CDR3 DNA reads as TGTGCCAGCAGCGTATCCCCGGGTGGCGGGAGCACAGATACGCAGTATTTT.

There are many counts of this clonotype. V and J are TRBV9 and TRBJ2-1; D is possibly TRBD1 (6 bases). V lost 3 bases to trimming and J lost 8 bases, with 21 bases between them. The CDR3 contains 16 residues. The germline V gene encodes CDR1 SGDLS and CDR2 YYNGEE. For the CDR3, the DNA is TGTGCCAGCAGCGACGTAGTTACAGGGCCTAGGGATGAGCAGTTCTTC. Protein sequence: CASSDVVTGPRDEQFF.

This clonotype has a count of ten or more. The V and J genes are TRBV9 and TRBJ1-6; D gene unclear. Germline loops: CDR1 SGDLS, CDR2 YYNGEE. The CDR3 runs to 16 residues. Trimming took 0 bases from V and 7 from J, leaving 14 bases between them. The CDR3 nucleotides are TGTGCCAGCAGCGTAGATAGGGCTTCGGAGAATTCACCCCTCCACTTT. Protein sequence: CASSVDRASENSPLHF.

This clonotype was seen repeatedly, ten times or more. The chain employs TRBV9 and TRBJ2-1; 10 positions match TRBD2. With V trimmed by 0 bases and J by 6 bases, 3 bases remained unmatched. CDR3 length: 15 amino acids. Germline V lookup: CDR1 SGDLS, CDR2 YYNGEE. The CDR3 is CASSVVSSGGNEQFF. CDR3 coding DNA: TGTGCCAGCAGCGTAGTGTCTAGCGGGGGCAATGAGCAGTTCTTC.

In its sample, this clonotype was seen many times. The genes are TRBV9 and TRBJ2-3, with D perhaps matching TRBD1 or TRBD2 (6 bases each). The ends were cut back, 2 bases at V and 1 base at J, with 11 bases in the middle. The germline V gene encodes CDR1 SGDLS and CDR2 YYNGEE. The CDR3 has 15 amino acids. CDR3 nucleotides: TGTGCCAGCAGCGTCCTGGGGGGCCGCACAGATACGCAGTATTTT. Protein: CASSVLGGRTDTQYF.

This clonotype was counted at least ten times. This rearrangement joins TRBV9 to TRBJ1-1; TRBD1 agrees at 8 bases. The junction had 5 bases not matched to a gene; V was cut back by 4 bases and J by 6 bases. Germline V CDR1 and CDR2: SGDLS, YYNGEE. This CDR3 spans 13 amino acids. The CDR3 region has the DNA TGTGCCAGCAGCAAGACAGGGGACGCTGAAGCTTTCTTT. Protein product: CASSKTGDAEAFF.

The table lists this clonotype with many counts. The CDR3 loop is CASSVDVTNEKLFF. The CDR3 DNA is TGTGCCAGCAGCGTAGATGTCACTAATGAAAAACTGTTTTTT. The rearrangement links TRBV9 to TRBJ1-4; no clear D gene. Looked up from germline, CDR1 is SGDLS and CDR2 is YYNGEE. Trimming left V 0 bases short and J 2 bases short, with 5 bases between. This CDR3 comprises 14 residues.

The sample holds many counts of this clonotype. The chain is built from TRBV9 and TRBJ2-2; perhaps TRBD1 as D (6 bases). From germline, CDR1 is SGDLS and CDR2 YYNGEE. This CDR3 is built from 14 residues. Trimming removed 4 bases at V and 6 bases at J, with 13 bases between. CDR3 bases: TGTGCCAGCAGCCCAACACAGGGACCCGGGGAGCTGTTTTTT. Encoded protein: CASSPTQGPGELFF.

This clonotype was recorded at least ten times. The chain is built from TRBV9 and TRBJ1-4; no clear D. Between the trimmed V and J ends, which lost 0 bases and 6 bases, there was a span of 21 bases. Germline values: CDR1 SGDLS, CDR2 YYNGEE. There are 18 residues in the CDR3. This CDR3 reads CASSVGIGGKPLDEKLFF. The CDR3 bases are TGTGCCAGCAGCGTAGGCATCGGAGGGAAGCCCCTGGATGAAAAACTGTTTTTT.

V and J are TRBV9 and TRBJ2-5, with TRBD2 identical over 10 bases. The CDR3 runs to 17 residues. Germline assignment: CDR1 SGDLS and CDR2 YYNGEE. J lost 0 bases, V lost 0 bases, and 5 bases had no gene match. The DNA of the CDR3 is TGTGCCAGCAGCGTAGCTTTAGCGGGGGGCAACCAAGAGACCCAGTACTTC. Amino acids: CASSVALAGGNQETQYF.

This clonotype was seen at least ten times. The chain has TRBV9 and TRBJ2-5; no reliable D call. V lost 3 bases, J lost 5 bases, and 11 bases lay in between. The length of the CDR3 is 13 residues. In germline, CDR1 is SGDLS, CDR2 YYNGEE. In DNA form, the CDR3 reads TGTGCCAGCAGCGAAAGGTCTGACGAGACCCAGTACTTC. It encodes CASSERSDETQYF.

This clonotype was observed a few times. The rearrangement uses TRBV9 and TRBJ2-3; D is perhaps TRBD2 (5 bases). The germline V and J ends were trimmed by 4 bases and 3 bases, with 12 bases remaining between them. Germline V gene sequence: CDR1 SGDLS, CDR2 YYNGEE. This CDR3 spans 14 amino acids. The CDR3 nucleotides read TGTGCCAGCAGCAACCCTGGGGAGACAGATACGCAGTATTTT. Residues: CASSNPGETDTQYF.

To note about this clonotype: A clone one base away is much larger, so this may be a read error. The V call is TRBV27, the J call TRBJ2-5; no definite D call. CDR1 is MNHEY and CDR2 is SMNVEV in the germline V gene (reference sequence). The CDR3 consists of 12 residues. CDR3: CGSSLWRETQYF. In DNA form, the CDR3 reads TGTGGCAGCAGTTTATGGAGAGAGACCCAGTACTTC.

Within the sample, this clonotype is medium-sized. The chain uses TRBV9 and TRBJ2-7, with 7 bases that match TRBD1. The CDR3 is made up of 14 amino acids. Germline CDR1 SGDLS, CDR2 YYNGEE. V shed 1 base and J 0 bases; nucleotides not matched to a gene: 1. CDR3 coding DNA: TGTGCCAGCAGCGTAAGGGACAGCTCCTACGAGCAGTACTTC. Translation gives CASSVRDSSYEQYF.

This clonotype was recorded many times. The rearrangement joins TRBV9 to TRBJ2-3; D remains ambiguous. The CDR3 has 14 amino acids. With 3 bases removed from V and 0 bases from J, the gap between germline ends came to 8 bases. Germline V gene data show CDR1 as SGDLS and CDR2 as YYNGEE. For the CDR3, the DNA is TGTGCCAGCAGCGCCGGTTTTAGCACAGATACGCAGTATTTT. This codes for CASSAGFSTDTQYF.

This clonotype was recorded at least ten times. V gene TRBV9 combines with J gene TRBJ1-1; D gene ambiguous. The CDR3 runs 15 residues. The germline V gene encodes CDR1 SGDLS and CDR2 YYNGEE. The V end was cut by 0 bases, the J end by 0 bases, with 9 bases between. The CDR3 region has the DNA TGTGCCAGCAGCGTAGAGGGTCGAATGAACACTGAAGCTTTCTTT. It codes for CASSVEGRMNTEAFF.

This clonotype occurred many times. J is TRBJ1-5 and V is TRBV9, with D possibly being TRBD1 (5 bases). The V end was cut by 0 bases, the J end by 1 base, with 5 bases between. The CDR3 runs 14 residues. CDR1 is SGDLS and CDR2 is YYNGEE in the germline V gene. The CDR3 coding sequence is TGTGCCAGCAGCGTAGGGACAAGCAATCAGCCCCAGCATTTT. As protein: CASSVGTSNQPQHF.

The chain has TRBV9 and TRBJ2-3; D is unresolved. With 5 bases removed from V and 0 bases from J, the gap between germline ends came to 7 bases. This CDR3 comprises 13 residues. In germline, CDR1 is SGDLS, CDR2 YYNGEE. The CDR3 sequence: CASSGYSTDTQYF. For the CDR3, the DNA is TGTGCCAGCAGTGGATATAGCACAGATACGCAGTATTTT.

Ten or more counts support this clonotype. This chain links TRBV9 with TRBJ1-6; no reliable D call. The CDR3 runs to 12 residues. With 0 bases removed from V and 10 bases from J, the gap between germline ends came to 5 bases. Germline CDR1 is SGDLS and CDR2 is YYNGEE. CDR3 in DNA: TGTGCCAGCAGCGTAGGAAAATCACCCCTCCACTTT. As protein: CASSVGKSPLHF.

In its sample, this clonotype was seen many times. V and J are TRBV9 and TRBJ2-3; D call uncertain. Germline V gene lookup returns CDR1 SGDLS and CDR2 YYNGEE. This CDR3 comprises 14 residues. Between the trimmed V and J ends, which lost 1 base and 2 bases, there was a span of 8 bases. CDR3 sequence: CASSVRQLTDTQYF. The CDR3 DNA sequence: TGTGCCAGCAGCGTAAGGCAGCTCACAGATACGCAGTATTTT.

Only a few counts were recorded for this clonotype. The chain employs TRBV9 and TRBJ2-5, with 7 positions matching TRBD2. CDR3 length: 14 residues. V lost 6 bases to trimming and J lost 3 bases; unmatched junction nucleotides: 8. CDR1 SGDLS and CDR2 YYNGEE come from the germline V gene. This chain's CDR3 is CASTAGGGEETQYF. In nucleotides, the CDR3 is TGTGCCAGCACTGCAGGCGGGGGTGAAGAGACCCAGTACTTC.

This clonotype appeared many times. The chain's CDR3 is CASSVASSKQAYEQYF. The DNA of the CDR3 is TGTGCCAGCAGCGTAGCAAGTTCCAAGCAAGCCTACGAGCAGTACTTC. V is TRBV9 and J is TRBJ2-7; D gene uncertain. The CDR3 loop spans 16 amino acids. V was cut by 0 bases and J by 2 bases, with 15 bases left in between. Germline CDR1 SGDLS, CDR2 YYNGEE.

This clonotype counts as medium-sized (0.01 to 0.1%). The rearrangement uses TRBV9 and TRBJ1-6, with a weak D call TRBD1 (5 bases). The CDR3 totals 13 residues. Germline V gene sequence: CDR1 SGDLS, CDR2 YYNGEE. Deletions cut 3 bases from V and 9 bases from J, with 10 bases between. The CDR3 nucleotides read TGTGCCAGCAGCGGGGGTGGGGGTTCACCCCTCCACTTT. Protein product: CASSGGGGSPLHF.